This T cell receptor (beta chain) was recorded in a study of T-cell reconstitution after alpha-beta-depleted transplantation in children listed by TCRdb under 2016. Describing the broader study: The study quantitatively tracked T-cell immune reconstitution after TCRalphabeta/CD19-depleted allogeneic hematopoietic cell transplantation in children using TCR repertoire profiling.

The method was PCR. Sequencing used an Illumina HiSeq 2500. Molecular barcoding was employed in the preparation of TCR libraries, with unique molecular identifiers being used to normalize TCRbeta repertoire quantification. TCRdb reworked the public reads: Q25 trimming with fastp, MiXCR clone assembly, productive beta chains retained. When rows share a CDR3 protein, they turn into one entry using the most common DNA and genes. The sample data list about 500,000 distinct CDR3 sequences, and around a third of these were observed just once. The biggest ten clones account for 2% to 3% of the sample. Comment on this clonotype: Its antigen has not been determined. No much larger clone is present one base from it, and per-base qualities are unavailable.

From the cysteine up to the phenylalanine, the CDR3 has a length of 17 residues. Only CDR3 DNA remains: 51 bases, in frame from the first base. According to the germline V gene, CDR1 reads KGHDR and CDR2 reads SFDVKD. V loses 3 bases, J loses 0 bases, and the germline ends lie 14 bases apart. The TCR was taken from a human donor who donated a stem cell graft to a child with aplastic anemia. Recombination joined TRBV24-1 with TRBJ2-1, with the D gene not confidently named. Sequenced material: PBMCs from the stem cell graft donor, taken from the stem cell graft. The DNA is as follows: TGTGCCACCAGTGATCAAAGGGCAGGTCGCTCCTACAATGAGCAGTTCTTC. This is translated as CATSDQRAGRSYNEQFF.